This passage covers 5 T cell receptor beta chains from one sample sequenced in a study of CD4 T cells in relation to SARS-CoV-2 and coronaviruses. These TCRs' antigens remain unknown. Unexposed donor CD4+ T cells date from 2011-2018, before the COVID-19 pandemic. CD4+ T cells were isolated from the cells after around 11 days of culture. Generated by immunoSEQ multiplex PCR, the TCRdb table keeps only in-frame clones and is missing some. The sample has 20,000 to 25,000 clones; about 70% are singletons. Sequencing input: CD4+ T cells from PBMCs, cultured in vitro. These receptors all stem from a human donor in good health.

The chain is built from TRBV4-3 and TRBJ2-1; D unclear. The CDR3 is 16 amino acids. Trimming stripped 0 bases from V and 9 bases from J, with 18 bases between. Germline V gene lookup returns CDR1 LGHNA and CDR2 YSLEER. DNA of the CDR3: TGCGCCAGCAGCCAAGACGTTCGGACGGCAAGGGCTGAGCAGTTCTTC. This codes for CASSQDVRTARAEQFF.

The rearrangement joins TRBV19 to TRBJ1-2, with TRBD1 identical over 7 bases. The V and J ends lost 6 bases and 7 bases, in that order; junction bases with no gene match: 11. The CDR3 runs 14 residues. Germline V gene lookup returns CDR1 LNHDA and CDR2 SQIVND (reference sequence). The CDR3 DNA is TGTGCCAGTAGACCTACTAGACAGGGTGGTGGCTACACCTTC. This sequence encodes CASRPTRQGGGYTF.

The rearrangement joins TRBV18 to TRBJ2-1; D is ambiguous. This CDR3 has 16 residues. V shed 0 bases and J shed 1 base, with 10 bases lying between them. Germline V gene sequence: CDR1 KGHSH, CDR2 LQKENI. The CDR3 loop is CASSPPQQSSYNEQFF. As DNA, the CDR3 is TGTGCCAGCTCACCACCGCAACAGAGTTCCTACAATGAGCAGTTCTTC.

The chain recombines TRBV7-2 with TRBJ2-3; TRBD1 is a possible D gene (7 bases). This CDR3 comprises 14 residues. Trimming stripped 10 bases from V and 8 bases from J, with 22 bases between. Germline lookup yields CDR1 SGHTA and CDR2 FQGNSA. CDR3 loop: CATRRGREFGTQYF. Here the CDR3 DNA reads TGTGCCACGAGGAGGGGGCGCGAATTCGGTACGCAGTATTTT.

J is TRBJ2-5 and V is TRBV9, with 8 bases identical to TRBD2. Trimming took 0 bases from V and 4 from J; bases not matched to a gene: 5. The CDR3 runs 15 residues. Germline V gene lookup returns CDR1 SGDLS and CDR2 YYNGEE. The CDR3 protein is CASSVGAGLAETQYF. The CDR3 nucleotides read TGTGCCAGCAGCGTAGGGGCCGGACTAGCAGAGACCCAGTACTTC.